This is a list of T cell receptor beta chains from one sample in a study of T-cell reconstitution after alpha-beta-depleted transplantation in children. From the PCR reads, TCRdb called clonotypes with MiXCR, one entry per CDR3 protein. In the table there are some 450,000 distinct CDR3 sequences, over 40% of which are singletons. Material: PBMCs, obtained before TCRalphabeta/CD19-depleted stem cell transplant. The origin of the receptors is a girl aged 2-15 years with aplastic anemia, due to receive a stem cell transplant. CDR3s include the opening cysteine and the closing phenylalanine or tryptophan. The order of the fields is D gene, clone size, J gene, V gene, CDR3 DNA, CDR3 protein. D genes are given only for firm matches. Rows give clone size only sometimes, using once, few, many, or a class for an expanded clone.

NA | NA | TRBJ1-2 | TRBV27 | TGTGCCAGCAGTAGCCGGGCCCGTCAGGGCTATGGCTACACCTTC | CASSSRARQGYGYTF
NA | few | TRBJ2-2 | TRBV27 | TGTGCCAGCAGCCCAGGGGTAGGGAACACCGGGGAGCTGTTTTTT | CASSPGVGNTGELFF
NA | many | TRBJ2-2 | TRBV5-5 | TGTGCCAGCAACCCGGATCGGGCCGGGGAGCTGTTTTTT | CASNPDRAGELFF
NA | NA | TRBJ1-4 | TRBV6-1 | TGTGCCAGCAGCGCTACAGGGAGTAATGAAAAACTGTTTTTT | CASSATGSNEKLFF
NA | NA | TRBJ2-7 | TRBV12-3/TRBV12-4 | TGTGCCAGCAGTTTTGCCAGCAACTCCTACGAGCAGTACTTC | CASSFASNSYEQYF
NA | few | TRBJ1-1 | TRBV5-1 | TGCGCCAGCAGCGCAACGGGGGGGGCACCTGAAGCTTTCTTT | CASSATGGAPEAFF
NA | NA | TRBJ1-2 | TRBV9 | TGTGCCAGCAGCTCCTGGGGGGGATTGAACTATGGCTACACCTTC | CASSSWGGLNYGYTF
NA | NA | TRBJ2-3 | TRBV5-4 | TGTGCCAGCAGCTTGGGGGCGGGGGCTGGAGATACGCAGTATTTT | CASSLGAGAGDTQYF
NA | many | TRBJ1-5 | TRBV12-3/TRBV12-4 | TGTGCCAGCAGTTTGATAAGCAATCAGCCCCAGCATTTT | CASSLISNQPQHF
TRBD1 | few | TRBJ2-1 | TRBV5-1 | TGCGCCAGCAGCTTGATTGGAATGGCAGGGGGCTCCTACAATGAGCAGTTCTTC | CASSLIGMAGGSYNEQFF
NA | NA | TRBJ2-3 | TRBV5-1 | TGCGCCAGCAGCTTGGGACGTGGAAGGGGCACAGATACGCAGTATTTT | CASSLGRGRGTDTQYF
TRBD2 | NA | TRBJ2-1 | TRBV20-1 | TGCAGTGCTTGGACTAGCGGCAATGAGCAGTTCTTC | CSAWTSGNEQFF
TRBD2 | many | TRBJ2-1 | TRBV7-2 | TGTGCCAGCAGCTTTCCAACTAGCGGGAGGAATAATGAGCAGTTCTTC | CASSFPTSGRNNEQFF
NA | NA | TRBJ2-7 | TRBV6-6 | TGTGCCAGCAGCTTACAGGGAATAAACGAGCAGTACTTC | CASSLQGINEQYF
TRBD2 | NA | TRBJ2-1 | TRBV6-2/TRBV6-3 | TGTGCCAGCAGTTACGGGGGTAGCGGGAGGGCCGGGCAGTTCTTC | CASSYGGSGRAGQFF
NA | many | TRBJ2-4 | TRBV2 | TGTGCCAGCAGTGGTAACCTGAGGGGAGCCAAAAACATTCAGTACTTC | CASSGNLRGAKNIQYF
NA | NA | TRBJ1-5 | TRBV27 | TGTGCCAGCAGTCAGAGTAGCAATCAGCCCCAGCATTTT | CASSQSSNQPQHF
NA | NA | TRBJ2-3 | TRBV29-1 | TGCAGCGTTGATGTTTCCAGCACAGATACGCAGTATTTT | CSVDVSSTDTQYF
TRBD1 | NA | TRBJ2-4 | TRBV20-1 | TGCAGTGCTAGAGAGAGGGGACAGGCAAACATTCAGTACTTC | CSARERGQANIQYF
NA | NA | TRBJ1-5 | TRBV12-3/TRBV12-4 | TGTGCCAGCAGGTATAAACAGGGCAATCAGCCCCAGCATTTT | CASRYKQGNQPQHF
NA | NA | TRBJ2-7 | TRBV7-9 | TGTGCCAGCAGCTTAGCTGGAGGGGCAGGGGGCTACGAGCAGTACTTC | CASSLAGGAGGYEQYF
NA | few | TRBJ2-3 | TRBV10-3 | TGTGCCATCAGTGAGACCACCGGGAGCACAGATACGCAGTATTTT | CAISETTGSTDTQYF
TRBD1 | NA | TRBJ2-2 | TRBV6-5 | TGTGCCAGCAGTTCCGACAGGGGGCAGAACACCGGGGAGCTGTTTTTT | CASSSDRGQNTGELFF
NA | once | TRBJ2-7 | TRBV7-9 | TGTGCCAGCGCCGGCCCAGGGGCGGTCTACGAGCAGTACTTC | CASAGPGAVYEQYF
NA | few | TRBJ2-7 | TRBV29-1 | TGCAGCGTCCAATTTGGGCCCGGGCTAAACTTC | CSVQFGPGLNF
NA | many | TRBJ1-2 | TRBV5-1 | TGCGCCAGCAACCCGACAGGAGCTAACTATGGCTACACCTTC | CASNPTGANYGYTF
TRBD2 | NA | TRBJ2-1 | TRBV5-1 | TGCGCCAGCAGCCCAAAACTAGCGGGAGTGGGGAATGAGCAGTTCTTC | CASSPKLAGVGNEQFF
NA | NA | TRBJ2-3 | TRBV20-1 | TGCAGTGCTGGAGGAGCGAGCTCTAGCACAGATACGCAGTATTTT | CSAGGASSSTDTQYF
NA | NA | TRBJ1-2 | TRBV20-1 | TGCAGTGCTATAACTCAGGGTGACTATGGCTACACCTTC | CSAITQGDYGYTF
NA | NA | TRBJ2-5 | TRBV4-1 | TGCGCCAGCAGCTCAACCGGTGTCCAGTACTTC | CASSSTGVQYF
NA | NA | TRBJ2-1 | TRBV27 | TGTGCCAGCAGTTTATTAGGAAAGGGGACGCAGTACAATGAGCAGTTCTTC | CASSLLGKGTQYNEQFF
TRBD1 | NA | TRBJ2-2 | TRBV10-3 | TGTGCCATCACCCCAGGGGGCAGGTCCGGGGAGCTGTTTTTT | CAITPGGRSGELFF
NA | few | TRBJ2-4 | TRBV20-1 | TGCAGTGCTAGAGGAGGGGGGGAGGGGAGAAACATTCAGTACTTC | CSARGGGEGRNIQYF
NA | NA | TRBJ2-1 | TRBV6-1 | TGTGCCAGCAGATCCGGACTCGCAAACAATGAGCAGTTCTTC | CASRSGLANNEQFF
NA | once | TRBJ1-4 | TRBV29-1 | TGCAGCGCGCTCTCGAAATTCGAACTGTTTTTT | CSALSKFELFF
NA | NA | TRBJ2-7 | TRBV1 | TGCACCAGCAGCCTTAGCGGGAAAAGTGCCGAGCAGTACTTC | CTSSLSGKSAEQYF
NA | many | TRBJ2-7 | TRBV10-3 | TGTGCCATTAGGACAGGCGGGAACTCCTACGAGCAGTACTTC | CAIRTGGNSYEQYF
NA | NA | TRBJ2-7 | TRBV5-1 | TGCGCCAGCAGTTCCCCCCCATATGGGGAGGCGTACTTC | CASSSPPYGEAYF
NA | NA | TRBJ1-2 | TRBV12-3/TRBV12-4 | TGTGCCAGCAGTCACAGAATGACACAGGTCTATGGCTACACCTTC | CASSHRMTQVYGYTF
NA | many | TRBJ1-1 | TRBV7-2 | TGTGCCAGCAGCATCTACAGGGAAGATACTGAAGCTTTCTTT | CASSIYREDTEAFF
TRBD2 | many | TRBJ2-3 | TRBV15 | TGTGCCACCAGCTCCCGACAACTGGGACTAGCGGATACGCAGTATTTT | CATSSRQLGLADTQYF
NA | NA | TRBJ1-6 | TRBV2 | TGTGCCAGCAGTGGGGGAGGTGGGGGGCTACAATCACCCCTCCACTTT | CASSGGGGGLQSPLHF
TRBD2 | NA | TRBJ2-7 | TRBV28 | TGTGCCACGTATGGACTAGCGGGAGCCAAAGAGCAGTACTTC | CATYGLAGAKEQYF
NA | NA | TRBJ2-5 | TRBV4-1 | TGCGCCAGCAGCCACCCCTACAAGGAGCGAGAGACCCAGTACTTC | CASSHPYKERETQYF
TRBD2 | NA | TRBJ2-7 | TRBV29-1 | TGCAGCGTTGAGGGGACTAGCGGGAATACCTACGAGCAGTACTTC | CSVEGTSGNTYEQYF
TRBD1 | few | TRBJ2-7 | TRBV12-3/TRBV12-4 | TGTGCCAGCAGTTTATTGACAGGGGCTCGAGAGCAGTACTTC | CASSLLTGAREQYF
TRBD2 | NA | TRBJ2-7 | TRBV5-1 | TGCGCCAGCAGCAGTAGCGGGATTGCCTCCTACGAGCAGTACTTC | CASSSSGIASYEQYF
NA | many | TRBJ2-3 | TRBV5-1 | TGCGCCAGCAGCTTGGCGGGCAGCTCAGATACGCAGTATTTT | CASSLAGSSDTQYF
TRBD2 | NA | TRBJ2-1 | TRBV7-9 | TGTGCCAGCAGCCCCGTGCTAGCGGGAGCTTCCAATGAGCAGTTCTTC | CASSPVLAGASNEQFF
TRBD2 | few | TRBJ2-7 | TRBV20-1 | TGCAGTGCCCTAGCGGGAGTCCCCGAGCAGTACTTC | CSALAGVPEQYF
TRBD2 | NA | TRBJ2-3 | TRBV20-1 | TGCAGTGCTAGAGATGGAAATAGCGGGGGGGCCGGGACAGATACGCAGTATTTT | CSARDGNSGGAGTDTQYF
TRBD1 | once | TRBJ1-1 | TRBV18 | TGTGCCAGCTCACCAAGGGGGCCGGACACTGAAGCTTTCTTT | CASSPRGPDTEAFF
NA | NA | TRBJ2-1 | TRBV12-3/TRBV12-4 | TGTGCCAGCACCCTAAGGTCGATCTTCAGCTCCTACAATGAGCAGTTCTTC | CASTLRSIFSSYNEQFF
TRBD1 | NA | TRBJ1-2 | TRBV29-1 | TGCAGCTCTGGGGGGACAGGGGATTCCTATGGCTACACCTTC | CSSGGTGDSYGYTF
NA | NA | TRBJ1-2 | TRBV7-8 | TGTGCCAGCGCCGGCCGGGTAGGGTTGCAAGGCTACACCTTC | CASAGRVGLQGYTF
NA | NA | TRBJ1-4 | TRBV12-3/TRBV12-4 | TGTGCCAGCAGCCGAGCCCAGGGCAGGGAAAATGAAAAACTGTTTTTT | CASSRAQGRENEKLFF